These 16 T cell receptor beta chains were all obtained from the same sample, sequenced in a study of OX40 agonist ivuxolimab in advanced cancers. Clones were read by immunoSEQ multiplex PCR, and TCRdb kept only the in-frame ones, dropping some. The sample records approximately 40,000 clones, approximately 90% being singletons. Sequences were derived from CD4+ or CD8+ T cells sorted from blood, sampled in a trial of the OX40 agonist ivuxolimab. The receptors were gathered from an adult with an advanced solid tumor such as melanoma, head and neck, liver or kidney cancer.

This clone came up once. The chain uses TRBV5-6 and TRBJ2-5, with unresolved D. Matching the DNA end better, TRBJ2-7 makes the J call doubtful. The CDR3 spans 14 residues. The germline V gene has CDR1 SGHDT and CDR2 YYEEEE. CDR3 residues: CASSLARATYEQYF. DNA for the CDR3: TGTGCCAGCAGCTTGGCTCGGGCGACCTACGAGCAGTACTTC.

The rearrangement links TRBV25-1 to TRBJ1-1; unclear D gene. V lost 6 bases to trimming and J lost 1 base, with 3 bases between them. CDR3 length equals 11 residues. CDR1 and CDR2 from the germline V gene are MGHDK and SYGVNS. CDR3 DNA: TGTGCCAGCAGAGAGAACACTGAAGCTTTCTTT. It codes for CASRENTEAFF.

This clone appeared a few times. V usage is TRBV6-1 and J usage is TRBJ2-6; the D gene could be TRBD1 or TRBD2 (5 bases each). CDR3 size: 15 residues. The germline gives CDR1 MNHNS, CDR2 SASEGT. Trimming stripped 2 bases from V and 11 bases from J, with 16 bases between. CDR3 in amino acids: CASSENWGIRHVLTF. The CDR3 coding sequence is TGTGCCAGCAGTGAAAACTGGGGGATTAGGCACGTCCTGACTTTC.

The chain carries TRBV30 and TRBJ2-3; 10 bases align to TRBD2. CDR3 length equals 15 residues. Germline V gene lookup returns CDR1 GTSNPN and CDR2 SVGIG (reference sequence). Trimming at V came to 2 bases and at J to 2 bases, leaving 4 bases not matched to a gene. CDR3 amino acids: CAWSRTSGPTDTQYF. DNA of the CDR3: TGTGCCTGGAGTCGGACTAGCGGACCCACAGATACGCAGTATTTT.

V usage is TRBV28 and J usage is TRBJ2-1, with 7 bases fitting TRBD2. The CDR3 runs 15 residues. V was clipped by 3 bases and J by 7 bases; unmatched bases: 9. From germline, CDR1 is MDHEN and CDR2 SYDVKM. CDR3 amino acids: CASSFGGSLWNEQFF. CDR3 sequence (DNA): TGTGCCAGCAGTTTTGGCGGGAGTCTGTGGAATGAGCAGTTCTTC.

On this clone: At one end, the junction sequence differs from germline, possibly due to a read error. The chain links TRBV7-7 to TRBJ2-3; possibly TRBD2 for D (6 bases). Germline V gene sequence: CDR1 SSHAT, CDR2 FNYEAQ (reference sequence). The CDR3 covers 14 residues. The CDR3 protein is CASSSFRDGGPQYF. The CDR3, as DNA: TGTGCTAGCAGCTCATTCCGGGACGGAGGGCCGCAGTATTTT.

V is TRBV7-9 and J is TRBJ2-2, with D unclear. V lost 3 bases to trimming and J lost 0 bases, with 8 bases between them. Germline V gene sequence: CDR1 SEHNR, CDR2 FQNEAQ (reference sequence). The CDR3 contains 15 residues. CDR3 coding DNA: TGTGCCAGCAGCTTCATGGGCTCGAACACCGGGGAGCTGTTTTTT. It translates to CASSFMGSNTGELFF.

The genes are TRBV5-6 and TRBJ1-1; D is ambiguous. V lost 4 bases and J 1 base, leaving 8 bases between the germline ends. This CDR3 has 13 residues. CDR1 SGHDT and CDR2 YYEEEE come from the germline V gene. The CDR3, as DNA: TGTGCCAGCAGCCCTACAGAGAACACTGAAGCTTTCTTT. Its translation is CASSPTENTEAFF.

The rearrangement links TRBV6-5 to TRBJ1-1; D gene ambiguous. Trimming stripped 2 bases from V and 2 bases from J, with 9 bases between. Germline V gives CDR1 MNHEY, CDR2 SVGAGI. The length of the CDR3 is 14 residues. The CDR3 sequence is CASSYQAANTEAFF. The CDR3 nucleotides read TGTGCCAGCAGTTACCAAGCAGCCAACACTGAAGCTTTCTTT.

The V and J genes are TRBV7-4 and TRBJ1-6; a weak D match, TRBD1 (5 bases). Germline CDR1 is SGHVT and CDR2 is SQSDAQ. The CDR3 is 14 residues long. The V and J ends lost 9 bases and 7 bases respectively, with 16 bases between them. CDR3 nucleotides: TGTGCCAGTTTGTGGGGGGTATACAATTCACCCCTCCACTTT. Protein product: CASLWGVYNSPLHF.

Here the CDR3 DNA reads TGTGCCAGCAGCTTAGGGCAGGCCTCTGGAAACACCATATATTTT. Its protein is CASSLGQASGNTIYF. The chain links TRBV11-2 to TRBJ1-3; D not certain. Trimming cost V 1 base and J 0 bases, with 7 bases left between them. Germline loops: CDR1 SGHAT, CDR2 FQNNGV. The CDR3 is 15 residues long.

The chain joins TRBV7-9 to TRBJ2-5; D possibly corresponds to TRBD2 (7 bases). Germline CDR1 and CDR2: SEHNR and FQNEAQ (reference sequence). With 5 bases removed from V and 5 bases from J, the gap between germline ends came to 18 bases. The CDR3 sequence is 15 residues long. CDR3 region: CASSPREGDPETQYF. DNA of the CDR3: TGTGCCAGCAGCCCAAGGGAGGGGGACCCTGAGACCCAGTACTTC.

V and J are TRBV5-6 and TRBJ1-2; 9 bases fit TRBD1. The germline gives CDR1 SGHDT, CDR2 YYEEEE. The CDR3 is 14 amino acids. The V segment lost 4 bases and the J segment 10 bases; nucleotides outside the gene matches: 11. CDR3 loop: CASSGRGTGSTYTF. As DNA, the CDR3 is TGTGCCAGCAGCGGGAGGGGGACAGGGTCAACCTACACCTTC.

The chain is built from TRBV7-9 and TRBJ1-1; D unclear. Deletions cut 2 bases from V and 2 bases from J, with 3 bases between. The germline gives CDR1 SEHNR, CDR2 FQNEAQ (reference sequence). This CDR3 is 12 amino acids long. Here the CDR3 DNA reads TGTGCCAGCAGCTTAACTAACACTGAAGCTTTCTTT. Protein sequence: CASSLTNTEAFF. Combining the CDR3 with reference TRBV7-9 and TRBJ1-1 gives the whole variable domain DTGVSQNPRHKITKRGQNVTFRCDPISEHNRLYWYRQTLGQGPEFLTYFQNEAQLEKSRLLSDRFSAERPKGSFSTLEIQRTEQGDSAMYLCASSLTNTEAFFGQGTRLTVV.

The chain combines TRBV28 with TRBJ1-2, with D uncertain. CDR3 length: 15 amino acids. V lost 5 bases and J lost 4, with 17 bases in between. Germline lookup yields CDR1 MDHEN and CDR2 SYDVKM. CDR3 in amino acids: CASSPNTLSPYGYTF. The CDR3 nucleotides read TGTGCCAGCAGTCCAAACACGTTGAGCCCCTATGGCTACACCTTC.

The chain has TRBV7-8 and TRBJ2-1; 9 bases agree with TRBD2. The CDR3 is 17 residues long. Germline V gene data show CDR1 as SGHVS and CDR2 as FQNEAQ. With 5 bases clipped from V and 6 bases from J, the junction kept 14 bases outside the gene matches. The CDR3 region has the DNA TGTGCCAGCAGCCCCATCGTCCTAGCGGGGACGGGCAATGAGCAGTTCTTC. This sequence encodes CASSPIVLAGTGNEQFF.